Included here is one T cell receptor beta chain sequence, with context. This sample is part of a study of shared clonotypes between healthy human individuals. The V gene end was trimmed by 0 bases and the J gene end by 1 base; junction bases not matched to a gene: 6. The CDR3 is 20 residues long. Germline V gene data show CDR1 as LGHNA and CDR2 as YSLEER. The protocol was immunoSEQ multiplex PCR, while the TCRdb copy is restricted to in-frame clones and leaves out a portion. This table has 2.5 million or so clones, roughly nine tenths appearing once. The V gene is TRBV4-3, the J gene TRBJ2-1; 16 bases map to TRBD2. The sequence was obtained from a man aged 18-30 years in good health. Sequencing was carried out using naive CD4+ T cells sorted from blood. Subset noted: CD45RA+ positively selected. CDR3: CASSQEFGTSGRGSYNEQFF. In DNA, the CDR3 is TGCGCCAGCAGCCAAGAATTCGGGACTAGCGGGAGGGGTTCCTACAATGAGCAGTTCTTC.